This TCR beta chain comes out of a study of T cell responses to AZD1222 COVID-19 vaccine. General observations from the study: Most donors were white British, females outnumbered males, and clonal diversity was possibly underestimated.

Regarding this clone: The antigen is undetermined.

Data came from immunoSEQ multiplex PCR; TCRdb stores just in-frame clones and leaves some out. Among more than 150,000 clones, around 90% were seen once, and the ten largest hold approximately 0.5%. CDR3 length: 14 amino acids. CDR1 and CDR2 from the germline V gene are GTSNPN and SVGIG (reference sequence). V dropped 0 bases and J dropped 2 bases, with 10 bases sitting between them. The sample was peripheral blood, taken on day 0 of AZD1222 vaccination. The chain is built from TRBV30 and TRBJ1-1; D gene ambiguous. The sequence came from an adult in good health. CDR3 sequence (DNA): TGTGCCTGGAGTGTAGGGATAGAAAACACTGAAGCTTTCTTT. As protein: CAWSVGIENTEAFF.